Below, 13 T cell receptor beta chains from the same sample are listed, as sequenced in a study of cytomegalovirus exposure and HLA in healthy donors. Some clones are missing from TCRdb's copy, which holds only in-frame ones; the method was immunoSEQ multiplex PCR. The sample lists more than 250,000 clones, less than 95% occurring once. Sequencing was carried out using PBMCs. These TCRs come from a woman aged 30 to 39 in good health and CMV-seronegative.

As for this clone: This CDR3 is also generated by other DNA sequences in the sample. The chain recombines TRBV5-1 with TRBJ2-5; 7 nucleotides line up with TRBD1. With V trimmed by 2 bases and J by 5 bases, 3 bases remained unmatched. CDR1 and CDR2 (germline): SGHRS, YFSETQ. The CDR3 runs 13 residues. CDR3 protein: CASSFDRVETQYF. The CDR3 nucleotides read TGCGCCAGCAGCTTTGACAGGGTTGAGACCCAGTACTTC.

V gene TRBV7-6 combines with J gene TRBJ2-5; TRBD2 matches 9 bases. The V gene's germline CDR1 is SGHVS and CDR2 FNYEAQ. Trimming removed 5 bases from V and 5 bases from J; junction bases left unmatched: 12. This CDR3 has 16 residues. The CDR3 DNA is TGTGCCAGCAGCCCAAGGCGGGGGGGAGGGGCTGAGACCCAGTACTTC. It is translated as CASSPRRGGGAETQYF.

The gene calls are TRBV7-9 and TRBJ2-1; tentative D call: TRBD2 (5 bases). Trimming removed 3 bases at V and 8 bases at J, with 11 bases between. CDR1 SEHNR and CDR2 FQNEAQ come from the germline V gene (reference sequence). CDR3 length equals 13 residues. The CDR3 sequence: CASSFSGDYEQFF. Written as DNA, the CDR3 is TGTGCCAGCAGCTTCTCCGGGGATTATGAGCAGTTCTTC.

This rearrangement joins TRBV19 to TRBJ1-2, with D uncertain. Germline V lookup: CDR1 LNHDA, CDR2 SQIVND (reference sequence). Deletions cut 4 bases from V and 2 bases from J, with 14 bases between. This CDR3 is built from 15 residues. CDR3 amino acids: CASSTLRTDNYGYTF. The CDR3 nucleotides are TGTGCCAGTAGTACCCTTCGGACCGACAACTATGGCTACACCTTC.

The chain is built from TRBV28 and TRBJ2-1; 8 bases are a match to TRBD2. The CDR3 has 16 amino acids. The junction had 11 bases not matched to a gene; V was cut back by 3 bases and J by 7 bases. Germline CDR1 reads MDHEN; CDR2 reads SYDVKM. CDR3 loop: CASSFLAGPLVNEQFF. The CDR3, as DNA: TGTGCCAGCAGTTTCCTAGCGGGCCCCCTGGTAAATGAGCAGTTCTTC.

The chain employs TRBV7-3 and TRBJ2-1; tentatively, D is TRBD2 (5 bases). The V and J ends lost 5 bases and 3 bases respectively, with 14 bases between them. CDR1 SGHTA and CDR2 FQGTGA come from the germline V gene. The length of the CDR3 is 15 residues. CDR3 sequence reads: CASSPQSRDYNEQFF. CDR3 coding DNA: TGTGCCAGCAGCCCCCAGTCCCGGGACTACAATGAGCAGTTCTTC.

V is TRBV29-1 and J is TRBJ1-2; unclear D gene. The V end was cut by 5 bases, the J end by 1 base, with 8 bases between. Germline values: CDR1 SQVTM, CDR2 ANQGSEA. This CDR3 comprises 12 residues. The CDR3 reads CSVNVGNYGYTF. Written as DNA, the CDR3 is TGCAGCGTTAATGTGGGTAACTATGGCTACACCTTC.

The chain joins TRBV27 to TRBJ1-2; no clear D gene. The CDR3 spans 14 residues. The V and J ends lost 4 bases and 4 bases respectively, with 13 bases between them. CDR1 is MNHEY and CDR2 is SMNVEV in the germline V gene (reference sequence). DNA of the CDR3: TGTGCCAGCAGTTCCCCGAGCTCAGGCTATGGCTACACCTTC. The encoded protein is CASSSPSSGYGYTF.

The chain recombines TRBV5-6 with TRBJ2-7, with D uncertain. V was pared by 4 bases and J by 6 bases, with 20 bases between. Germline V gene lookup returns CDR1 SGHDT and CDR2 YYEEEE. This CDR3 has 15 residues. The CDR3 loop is CASSLPGYRSGEQYF. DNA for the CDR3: TGTGCCAGCAGCCTCCCCGGGTATAGATCTGGCGAGCAGTACTTC.

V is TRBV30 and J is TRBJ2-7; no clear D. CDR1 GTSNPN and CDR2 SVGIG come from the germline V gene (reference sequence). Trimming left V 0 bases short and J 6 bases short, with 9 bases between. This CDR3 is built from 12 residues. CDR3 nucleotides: TGTGCCTGGAGTGTACGTGAAATCGAGCAGTACTTC. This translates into CAWSVREIEQYF.

The CDR3 is CASSAIAGESGGELFF. As DNA, the CDR3 is TGTGCCAGCAGCGCTATAGCGGGAGAGTCGGGCGGGGAGCTGTTTTTT. The chain carries TRBV9 and TRBJ2-2; TRBD2 matches at 9 bases. J was trimmed by 7 bases and V by 3 bases; bases with no gene match: 10. CDR1 and CDR2 (germline): SGDLS, YYNGEE. This CDR3 has 16 residues.

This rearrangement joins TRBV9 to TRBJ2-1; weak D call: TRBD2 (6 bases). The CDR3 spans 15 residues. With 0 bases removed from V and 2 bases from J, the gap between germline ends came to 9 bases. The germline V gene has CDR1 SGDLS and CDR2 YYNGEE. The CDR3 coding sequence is TGTGCCAGCAGCGTAGCTACGGGGGCCTACAATGAGCAGTTCTTC. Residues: CASSVATGAYNEQFF.

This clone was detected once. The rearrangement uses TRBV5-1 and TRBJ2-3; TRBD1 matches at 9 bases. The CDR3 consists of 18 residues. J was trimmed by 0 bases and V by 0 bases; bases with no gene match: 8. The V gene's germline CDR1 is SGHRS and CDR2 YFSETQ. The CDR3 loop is CASSLVGTGSMSTDTQYF. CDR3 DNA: TGCGCCAGCAGCTTGGTGGGGACAGGGTCGATGAGCACAGATACGCAGTATTTT.